These 9 T cell receptor beta chains share one sample of origin, sequenced in a study of OX40 agonist ivuxolimab in advanced cancers. Sequencing used immunoSEQ multiplex PCR; TCRdb keeps in-frame clones, though not all of them. The table lists around 60,000 clones, roughly 84% of them singletons, with around 3% in the top ten. The material was CD4+ or CD8+ T cells sorted from blood, obtained in a trial of the OX40 agonist ivuxolimab. Every receptor here comes from an adult with an advanced solid tumor such as melanoma, head and neck, liver or kidney cancer.

The J gene is TRBJ2-5, the V gene TRBV4-1; a weak D match, TRBD1 (6 bases). The CDR3 covers 17 residues. V dropped 1 base and J dropped 4 bases, with 19 bases sitting between them. Germline CDR1 and CDR2: MGHRA and YSYEKL. The CDR3 here is CASSQGGTLSPPETQYF. The DNA of the CDR3 is TGCGCCAGCAGCCAAGGAGGGACACTCTCGCCCCCAGAGACCCAGTACTTC.

This chain joins TRBV11-3 and TRBJ2-1; D is unclear. CDR3 length equals 12 residues. The germline CDR1 and CDR2 sequences are SGHNT and YENEEA. V gave up 1 base and J gave up 10 bases, with 8 bases separating them. The CDR3 DNA reads TGTGCCAGCAGCTTAGGGGTCACCGAGCAGTTCTTC. Its translation is CASSLGVTEQFF. Using reference TRBV11-3 and TRBJ2-1 for the parts outside the CDR3, the full variable domain is EAGVVQSPRYKIIEKKQPVAFWCNPISGHNTLYWYLQNLGQGPELLIRYENEEAVDDSQLPKDRFSAERLKGVDSTLKIQPAELGDSAVYLCASSLGVTEQFFGPGTRLTVL.

This sequence joins TRBV5-1 and TRBJ2-5, with a tentative D call TRBD2 (5 bases). Per germline, CDR1 SGHRS and CDR2 YFSETQ. The V end was cut by 4 bases, the J end by 2 bases, with 6 bases between. CDR3 size: 12 residues. CDR3 nucleotides: TGCGCCAGCAGCCGGGAACAAGAGACCCAGTACTTC. This encodes CASSREQETQYF. The full variable domain, with the rest looked up from reference TRBV5-1 and TRBJ2-5, is KAGVTQTPRYLIKTRGQQVTLSCSPISGHRSVSWYQQTPGQGLQFLFEYFSETQRNKGNFPGRFSGRQFSNSRSEMNVSTLELGDSALYLCASSREQETQYFGPGTRLLVL.

This chain connects TRBV7-9 to TRBJ2-3, with D possibly being TRBD2 (5 bases). The CDR3 contains 15 residues. Trimming took 2 bases from V and 0 from J, leaving 9 bases between them. CDR1 and CDR2 from the germline V gene are SEHNR and FQNEAQ (reference sequence). In nucleotides, the CDR3 is TGTGCCAGCAGCTTAAACGGGATAAGCACAGATACGCAGTATTTT. As protein: CASSLNGISTDTQYF.

This chain links TRBV5-5 with TRBJ1-4; 9 nucleotides line up with TRBD1. The CDR3 loop spans 15 amino acids. Losses at the gene ends were 3 bases for V and 7 bases for J; bases not matched to a gene: 7. The germline gives CDR1 SGHKS, CDR2 YYEKEE (reference sequence). CDR3 DNA sequence: TGTGCCAGCAGCTCCCCGGGACAGGGAGGTGAAAAACTGTTTTTT. Its protein is CASSSPGQGGEKLFF.

As DNA, the CDR3 is TGTGCCAGCAGCTTAGTGAGCGCGATCCCCGGCACAGATACGCAGTATTTT. Translating it yields CASSLVSAIPGTDTQYF. The chain combines TRBV7-2 with TRBJ2-3, with D hard to call. Trimming stripped 1 base from V and 1 base from J, with 15 bases between. CDR1 is SGHTA, CDR2 FQGNSA, per germline. The CDR3 has 17 amino acids.

V and J are TRBV5-1 and TRBJ2-2; D gene unclear. The germline gives CDR1 SGHRS, CDR2 YFSETQ. Deletions cut 0 bases from V and 8 bases from J, with 5 bases between. The CDR3 length is 12 residues. In DNA, the CDR3 is TGCGCCAGCAGCTTGGACCGGGGGGAGCTGTTTTTT. As protein: CASSLDRGELFF.

This chain joins TRBV5-4 and TRBJ2-1, with D maybe TRBD2 (5 bases). The CDR3 loop spans 15 amino acids. Germline values: CDR1 SGHNT, CDR2 YYREEE (reference sequence). Trimming removed 3 bases at V and 10 bases at J, with 20 bases between. This CDR3 reads CASSSLTMAPGEQFF. The CDR3 DNA follows: TGTGCCAGCAGCTCCCTGACCATGGCCCCGGGGGAGCAGTTCTTC.

The table lists this clone with a count of one. This sequence joins TRBV30 and TRBJ1-1; no clear D gene. The CDR3 totals 13 residues. The ends were cut back, 2 bases at V and 11 bases at J, with 18 bases in the middle. Germline CDR1 reads GTSNPN; CDR2 reads SVGIG (reference sequence). CDR3 loop: CAWSTPGRGEAFF. The DNA of the CDR3 is TGTGCCTGGAGTACCCCCGGCCGTGGGGAGGCTTTCTTT.